This TCR beta chain was obtained from a study of blood T cell repertoires in COVID-19. Study-wide context: Italy, Spain and the United States were the sources of the convalescent and acute COVID-19 samples.

Only in-frame clones appear in the TCRdb table, and some are missing; sequencing was by immunoSEQ multiplex PCR. The sample holds 300,000 to 350,000 clones; around 88% are singletons and the top ten take 1.6%. With V trimmed by 4 bases and J by 1 base, 2 bases remained unmatched. This CDR3 spans 14 amino acids. Germline V lookup: CDR1 SGHTA, CDR2 FQGTGA. During active infection, Seattle patients enrolled and were then monitored through disease. The sample comprised peripheral blood. This receptor was taken from a woman aged 25-40 years with COVID-19, enrolled during active disease. The gene calls are TRBV7-3 and TRBJ2-3, with 7 nucleotides matching TRBD2. The CDR3 sequence is CASSSTSRTDTQYF. Written as DNA, the CDR3 is TGTGCCAGCAGCTCGACTAGCCGCACAGATACGCAGTATTTT.